This T cell receptor beta chain derives from a study of T cell responses to AZD1222 COVID-19 vaccine. Findings and limits, study-wide: Repertoire sampling occurred only after the peak T cell response. Donors were mostly white British, more females; clonal diversity possibly underestimated. With two AZD1222 doses given, Spike-specific TCR breadth and depth both rose.

Germline CDR1 reads MNHEY; CDR2 reads SVGAGI. Trimming cost V 10 bases and J 1 base, with 10 bases left between them. The CDR3 extends over 12 amino acids. Sequencing was performed with immunoSEQ multiplex PCR; in TCRdb, only in-frame clones are kept and a portion is missing. The sample contains approximately 220,000 clones, 93% of which appear only once. Notes on this clone: Its antigen is undetermined.

Source: peripheral blood, taken on day 0 of MenACWY control vaccination. The TCR originated in an adult in good health. The rearrangement links TRBV6-5 to TRBJ1-2; D unclear. The CDR3 spells CATLELNYGYTF. In DNA form, the CDR3 reads TGTGCCACCCTGGAACTTAACTATGGCTACACCTTC.